The 21 T cell receptor beta chains in this list originate from one sample, sequenced in a study of sequential checkpoint blockade in melanoma. Sequenced by immunoSEQ multiplex PCR; TCRdb stores in-frame clones only, minus some. The profile shows about 20,000 clones, around 24% of them singletons. Treatment meaning: randomized to nivolumab then ipilimumab (arm A) or the reverse (arm B). Material: tumor tissue (inferred from file names), obtained from a patient given nivolumab and ipilimumab in sequence. The receptors stem from a human donor with melanoma.

This sequence joins TRBV6-8 and TRBJ2-1, with 8 bases lining up with TRBD2. The CDR3 totals 15 residues. Looked up from germline, CDR1 is MNHGY and CDR2 is SAAAGT. Trimming removed 10 bases from V and 2 bases from J; junction bases left unmatched: 10. The CDR3 bases are TGTGCCATCAGATCCTTAGCGGGGCCCTACAATGAGCAGTTCTTC. This codes for CAIRSLAGPYNEQFF.

This clone appeared a few times. The DNA for the CDR3 is TGTGCCAGCAGCTTAGTAGCGGCTAGCGGGAGCGGGGAGACCCAGTACTTC. Its translation is CASSLVAASGSGETQYF. The chain uses TRBV11-3 and TRBJ2-5; 10 positions agree with TRBD2. Unmatched junction bases numbered 10, after V lost 1 base and J lost 5 bases. The CDR3 extends over 17 amino acids. The germline CDR1 and CDR2 sequences are SGHNT and YENEEA.

This clone was counted only a few times. V gene TRBV7-5 combines with J gene TRBJ2-3; the DNA was not used to check the table's D call, TRBD2. TRBV7-5 has pseudogene status. CDR3 length: 16 residues. The CDR3 sequence is CASSQRTSGGGDTQYF. CDR3 DNA sequence: TGTGCCAGCAGCCAACGGACTAGCGGGGGGGGAGATACGCAGTATTTT.

The chain employs TRBV6-8 and TRBJ1-3, with D possibly being TRBD1 (6 bases). V gave up 5 bases and J gave up 3 bases, with 14 bases separating them. Germline CDR1 reads MNHGY; CDR2 reads SAAAGT. The CDR3 is 15 amino acids. CDR3 amino acids: CASSTTGGNGNTIYF. As DNA, the CDR3 is TGTGCCAGCAGTACGACAGGAGGGAATGGAAACACCATATATTTT.

The chain recombines TRBV30 with TRBJ2-7; maybe TRBD2 (5 bases). Trimming took off 7 bases at V and 6 bases at J, with 19 bases between the two ends. This CDR3 spans 13 amino acids. CDR1 and CDR2 (germline): GTSNPN, SVGIG (reference sequence). The CDR3 region has the DNA TGTGCCTCAACATCGGTCCCAGGAGGCGAGCAGTACTTC. Encoded protein: CASTSVPGGEQYF.

In this sample, this clone turned up many times. The chain uses TRBV11-3 and TRBJ2-1; 8 bases match TRBD2. Unmatched junction bases numbered 9, after V lost 7 bases and J lost 4 bases. In germline, CDR1 is SGHNT, CDR2 YENEEA. The CDR3 covers 15 residues. In nucleotides, the CDR3 is TGTGCCAGCACCTCGTTAGCGGGAACTTACAATGAGCAGTTCTTC. Protein sequence: CASTSLAGTYNEQFF.

The rearrangement uses TRBV6-8 and TRBJ2-1; D is unclear. Looked up from germline, CDR1 is MNHGY and CDR2 is SAAAGT. V was pared by 2 bases and J by 3 bases, with 5 bases between. The CDR3 contains 13 residues. CDR3 DNA sequence: TGTGCCAGCAGTTACGGCCACTACAATGAGCAGTTCTTC. This sequence encodes CASSYGHYNEQFF.

This clone was detected only a few times. The chain links TRBV28 to TRBJ2-7; possibly TRBD1 for D (5 bases). The CDR3 is made up of 13 amino acids. V lost 3 bases, J lost 7 bases, and 13 bases lay in between. CDR1 and CDR2 from the germline V gene are MDHEN and SYDVKM. The CDR3 protein is CASSFFRGGEQYF. DNA for the CDR3: TGTGCCAGCAGTTTTTTTAGGGGTGGAGAGCAGTACTTC.

The sample holds a few counts of this clone. J is TRBJ2-2 and V is TRBV10-3; 8 positions match TRBD2. CDR3 length: 16 residues. Germline loops: CDR1 ENHRY, CDR2 SYGVKD. V shed 0 bases, J shed 7 bases, and the junction held 7 bases outside the gene matches. The CDR3 is CAISESQAGAGGELFF. Here the CDR3 DNA reads TGTGCCATCAGTGAGTCTCAAGCGGGAGCCGGCGGGGAGCTGTTTTTT.

The table lists this clone with many counts. The genes are TRBV11-3 and TRBJ2-7, with 9 positions matching TRBD1. V shed 3 bases and J 2 bases; nucleotides not matched to a gene: 2. There are 14 residues in the CDR3. CDR1 and CDR2 (germline): SGHNT, YENEEA. CDR3 sequence reads: CASSFNRGPYEQYF. CDR3 sequence (DNA): TGTGCCAGCAGCTTTAACAGGGGGCCCTACGAGCAGTACTTC.

The chain links TRBV11-3 to TRBJ2-2; 10 nucleotides agree with TRBD1. Trimming at V came to 3 bases and at J to 5 bases, leaving 3 bases not matched to a gene. Germline CDR1 and CDR2: SGHNT and YENEEA. This CDR3 is built from 15 residues. CDR3: CASSFRTGGTGELFF. CDR3 bases: TGTGCCAGCAGCTTCCGGACAGGGGGTACCGGGGAGCTGTTTTTT. The variable domain in full, with the rest retrieved from reference TRBV11-3 and TRBJ2-2, is EAGVVQSPRYKIIEKKQPVAFWCNPISGHNTLYWYLQNLGQGPELLIRYENEEAVDDSQLPKDRFSAERLKGVDSTLKIQPAELGDSAVYLCASSFRTGGTGELFFGEGSRLTVL.

This clone was seen a handful of times. The chain combines TRBV9 with TRBJ2-3; 8 bases align to TRBD1. The V segment lost 0 bases and the J segment 3 bases; nucleotides outside the gene matches: 3. Germline lookup yields CDR1 SGDLS and CDR2 YYNGEE. The CDR3 spans 15 residues. CDR3 amino acids: CASSVGHRGTDTQYF. The CDR3 bases are TGTGCCAGCAGCGTAGGTCACAGGGGGACAGATACGCAGTATTTT.

V and J are TRBV18 and TRBJ2-7; 8 nucleotides agree with TRBD1. The CDR3 is made up of 17 amino acids. With 0 bases clipped from V and 0 bases from J, the junction kept 7 bases outside the gene matches. Germline CDR1 is KGHSH and CDR2 is LQKENI. The CDR3 protein is CASSPPGQAFSSYEQYF. CDR3 nucleotides: TGTGCCAGCTCACCACCGGGACAGGCTTTTAGCTCCTACGAGCAGTACTTC.

The chain carries TRBV5-1 and TRBJ1-6, with a tentative D call TRBD1 (6 bases). Trimming removed 3 bases from V and 6 bases from J, with 16 bases in between. CDR1 and CDR2 (germline): SGHRS, YFSETQ. CDR3 length equals 16 residues. The CDR3: CASSSEGGNSNSPLHF. In DNA, the CDR3 is TGCGCCAGCAGCTCGGAAGGGGGGAATAGTAATTCACCCCTCCACTTT.

V and J are TRBV29-1 and TRBJ2-7; D may be TRBD1 (6 bases). The ends were cut back, 7 bases at V and 6 bases at J, with 19 bases in the middle. The CDR3 has 13 residues. Germline CDR1 SQVTM, CDR2 ANQGSEA. This CDR3 reads CSALVQGSLEQYF. As DNA, the CDR3 is TGCAGCGCTCTAGTACAGGGTAGCCTCGAGCAGTACTTC.

This clone was observed a few times. The rearrangement links TRBV14 to TRBJ1-2, with TRBD1 as a possible D gene (5 bases). From germline, CDR1 is SGHDN and CDR2 FVKESK. The V end lost 2 bases, the J end lost 4 bases, and 8 bases lay between the germline ends. The CDR3 runs to 13 residues. CDR3 protein: CASSQQGSYGYTF. The CDR3, as DNA: TGTGCCAGCAGCCAACAGGGTTCCTATGGCTACACCTTC. The variable domain in full, completed from reference TRBV14 and TRBJ1-2, reads EAGVTQFPSHSVIEKGQTVTLRCDPISGHDNLYWYRRVMGKEIKFLLHFVKESKQDESGMPNNRFLAERTGGTYSTLKVQPAELEDSGVYFCASSQQGSYGYTFGSGTRLTVV.

The gene calls are TRBV18 and TRBJ1-2, with D possibly matching TRBD1 (5 bases). V was pared by 3 bases and J by 1 base, with 9 bases between. Germline CDR1 reads KGHSH; CDR2 reads LQKENI. The CDR3 consists of 14 residues. The CDR3 protein is CASSPNDSNYGYTF. As DNA, the CDR3 is TGTGCCAGCTCACCTAACGACAGTAACTATGGCTACACCTTC.

This clone has only a few counts. The J gene is TRBJ2-7, the V gene TRBV6-8, with 9 bases aligning to TRBD1. The CDR3 contains 13 residues. V was clipped by 4 bases and J by 5 bases; unmatched bases: 3. CDR1 is MNHGY and CDR2 is SAAAGT in the germline V gene. CDR3 nucleotides: TGTGCCAGCAGTTCCGGACAGGGGCACGAGCAGTACTTC. This encodes CASSSGQGHEQYF.

This clone was counted between two and nine times. The CDR3 nucleotides read TGTGCCAGCAGCGTAGATCAGCACTCTGGAAACACCATATATTTT. Protein sequence: CASSVDQHSGNTIYF. J is TRBJ1-3 and V is TRBV9; D is ambiguous. This CDR3 has 15 amino acids. Germline V gene data show CDR1 as SGDLS and CDR2 as YYNGEE. V was cut by 0 bases and J by 0 bases, with 7 bases left in between. Full variable domain (remainder filled in from reference TRBV9 and TRBJ1-3): DSGVTQTPKHLITATGQRVTLRCSPRSGDLSVYWYQQSLDQGLQFLIQYYNGEERAKGNILERFSAQQFPDLHSELNLSSLELGDSALYFCASSVDQHSGNTIYFGEGSWLTVV.

This clone was counted only a few times. The chain recombines TRBV6-8 with TRBJ1-2, with a possible D match to TRBD1 (5 bases). The CDR3 extends over 17 amino acids. The germline V and J ends were trimmed by 2 bases and 4 bases, with 20 bases remaining between them. The V gene's germline CDR1 is MNHGY and CDR2 SAAAGT. In DNA form, the CDR3 reads TGTGCCAGCAGTTACCATTCGAGCGGGACCCGCCGCTATGGCTACACCTTC. It yields the protein CASSYHSSGTRRYGYTF.

This clone was seen just once. V gene TRBV5-1 combines with J gene TRBJ2-1; the match to TRBD1 covers 9 bases. Germline V gene data show CDR1 as SGHRS and CDR2 as YFSETQ. Losses at the gene ends were 3 bases for V and 6 bases for J; bases not matched to a gene: 7. This CDR3 spans 15 amino acids. The CDR3 DNA follows: TGCGCCAGCAGCTCGGGACAGGGCGGGCCCAATGAGCAGTTCTTC. This translates into CASSSGQGGPNEQFF.